This T cell receptor beta chain was recorded in a study of T cell repertoires in cytomegalovirus infection. Looking at the study overall: Matching HLA type and CMV infection were both indicated by public TCR beta signatures.

Study observations and caveats: Frequencies of public TCR beta families were cumulated, and this identified carriers of CMV plus the relevant HLA. Clonotypes of TCR beta that were HLA-C-restricted and CMV-specific dominated the ex vivo response.

TCRdb analysed the reads with MiXCR anew, one entry per CDR3 protein. This sample has tens of thousands of distinct CDR3 sequences, with around 18% found just once. Details on this clonotype: The target antigen is unknown.

Trimming pared 2 bases from V and 7 bases from J, leaving 9 bases between. The germline gives CDR1 MNHEY, CDR2 SVGEGT. The CDR3 extends over 12 amino acids. The chain uses TRBV6-2 or TRBV6-3 and TRBJ2-7, with unresolved D. Material: CD8+ T cells from cultured PBMCs, obtained from culture after CMV antigen stimulation. This TCR came from a human donor in good health (CMV status not recorded). Some clones in this sample may be carry-over from other donors' samples. CDR3 sequence reads: CASSYPSWEQYF. DNA for the CDR3: TGTGCCAGCAGTTACCCGTCCTGGGAGCAGTACTTC.